This T cell receptor (beta chain) stems from a study of control samples from healthy donors and cancer patients. This table comes from immunoSEQ multiplex PCR, and its TCRdb copy is limited to in-frame clones, with some not included. Found here are 100,000 to 120,000 clones, 70% to 90% of them singletons; the top ten hold around 3.5%. Per the germline V gene, CDR1 is SGDLS and CDR2 is YYNGEE. With 8 bases removed from V and 5 bases from J, the gap between germline ends came to 10 bases. The CDR3 length is 11 residues. The sequence was collected from a woman aged 60-70 years with lung cancer. The J gene is TRBJ1-2, the V gene TRBV9, with D perhaps matching TRBD1 (5 bases). The sample comprised PBMCs. CDR3 in DNA: TGTGCCAGTAGGGGACCGTATGGCTACACCTTC. It codes for CASRGPYGYTF.